These T cell receptor beta chains were read from a single sample in a study of cytomegalovirus exposure and HLA in healthy donors. The assay was immunoSEQ multiplex PCR, and TCRdb's table has in-frame clones only and misses some. The profile covers some 180,000 clones, with around 76% appearing a single time and 1.5% to 2% taken by the ten largest. Input material: PBMCs. The receptors originated from a man between 25 and 39 years old in good health and CMV-seronegative. CDR3s include the opening cysteine and the closing phenylalanine or tryptophan. The order of the fields is J gene, clone size, V gene, D gene, CDR3 protein, CDR3 DNA. D genes are given only for firm matches. The size field is filled for only some rows; it gives once, few, many or a size class.

J gene: TRBJ1-6; clone size: NA; V gene: TRBV5-6; D gene: TRBD1; CDR3 protein: CASSSTPTGGTYNSPLHF; CDR3 DNA: TGTGCCAGCAGCTCTACACCGACAGGGGGGACCTATAATTCACCCCTCCACTTT
J gene: TRBJ1-2; clone size: NA; V gene: TRBV27; D gene: TRBD1; CDR3 protein: CASSPRQGGYGYTF; CDR3 DNA: TGTGCCAGCAGTCCCAGACAGGGTGGGTATGGCTACACCTTC
J gene: TRBJ2-7; clone size: NA; V gene: TRBV5-6; D gene: TRBD2; CDR3 protein: CASSLGLAGGPYEQYF; CDR3 DNA: TGTGCCAGCAGCTTGGGACTAGCGGGAGGACCCTACGAGCAGTACTTC
J gene: TRBJ2-7; clone size: NA; V gene: TRBV6-1; D gene: NA; CDR3 protein: CASRREWYEQYF; CDR3 DNA: TGTGCCAGCAGGAGGGAGTGGTACGAGCAGTACTTC
J gene: TRBJ2-7; clone size: NA; V gene: TRBV7-9; D gene: TRBD2; CDR3 protein: CASSLAGGTGLGYDEQYF; CDR3 DNA: TGTGCCAGCAGCTTAGCGGGGGGGACGGGACTAGGTTACGACGAGCAGTACTTC
J gene: TRBJ1-2; clone size: NA; V gene: TRBV29-1; D gene: TRBD1; CDR3 protein: CSAKTGAYGYTF; CDR3 DNA: TGCAGCGCCAAGACAGGGGCATATGGCTACACCTTC
J gene: TRBJ1-1; clone size: few; V gene: TRBV11-2; D gene: NA; CDR3 protein: CASSRTGSPTEAFF; CDR3 DNA: TGTGCCAGCAGTAGAACAGGGTCTCCGACTGAAGCTTTCTTT
J gene: TRBJ1-2; clone size: NA; V gene: TRBV28; D gene: NA; CDR3 protein: CASSLRGGDYGYTF; CDR3 DNA: TGTGCCAGCAGTTTACGAGGGGGGGACTATGGCTACACCTTC
J gene: TRBJ2-5; clone size: NA; V gene: TRBV14; D gene: NA; CDR3 protein: CASSPLDNLSQETQYF; CDR3 DNA: TGTGCCAGCAGCCCATTGGACAACCTTAGCCAAGAGACCCAGTACTTC
J gene: TRBJ2-7; clone size: NA; V gene: TRBV6-5; D gene: TRBD2; CDR3 protein: CASSSETSGLYEQYF; CDR3 DNA: TGTGCCAGCAGTTCAGAGACTAGCGGCCTCTACGAGCAGTACTTC
J gene: TRBJ2-7; clone size: NA; V gene: TRBV7-9; D gene: NA; CDR3 protein: CASSFRQDYEQYF; CDR3 DNA: TGTGCCAGCAGCTTTCGACAGGACTACGAGCAGTACTTC
J gene: TRBJ1-4; clone size: NA; V gene: TRBV19; D gene: NA; CDR3 protein: CASSTRATNEKLFF; CDR3 DNA: TGTGCCAGTAGTACGAGAGCGACTAATGAAAAACTGTTTTTT
J gene: TRBJ2-1; clone size: NA; V gene: TRBV5-4; D gene: TRBD2; CDR3 protein: CASRSGGLAGGINEQFF; CDR3 DNA: TGTGCCAGCAGATCGGGGGGACTAGCGGGAGGGATCAATGAGCAGTTCTTC
J gene: TRBJ1-1; clone size: NA; V gene: TRBV19; D gene: NA; CDR3 protein: CASSSNRDTEAFF; CDR3 DNA: TGTGCCAGTAGTTCAAACCGGGACACTGAAGCTTTCTTT
J gene: TRBJ1-2; clone size: NA; V gene: TRBV28; D gene: NA; CDR3 protein: CASSPPRVSGDGYTF; CDR3 DNA: TGTGCCAGCAGTCCCCCTCGGGTCTCGGGGGATGGCTACACCTTC
J gene: TRBJ1-3; clone size: NA; V gene: TRBV6-6; D gene: NA; CDR3 protein: CASSYSRDIGNTIYF; CDR3 DNA: TGTGCCAGCAGTTACTCCCGGGACATTGGAAACACCATATATTTT
J gene: TRBJ2-3; clone size: NA; V gene: TRBV5-6; D gene: TRBD2; CDR3 protein: CASSRNQEREEGTDTQYF; CDR3 DNA: TGTGCCAGCAGTCGCAATCAGGAGCGGGAGGAGGGCACAGATACGCAGTATTTT
J gene: TRBJ1-2; clone size: few; V gene: TRBV10-3; D gene: NA; CDR3 protein: CAISESGGDGYTF; CDR3 DNA: TGTGCCATCAGTGAGTCCGGGGGAGATGGCTACACCTTC
J gene: TRBJ1-2; clone size: NA; V gene: TRBV5-1; D gene: NA; CDR3 protein: CASSGGESNYGYTF; CDR3 DNA: TGCGCCAGCAGCGGGGGGGAGTCTAACTATGGCTACACCTTC
J gene: TRBJ1-4; clone size: NA; V gene: TRBV9; D gene: NA; CDR3 protein: CASSVVGQGDEKLFF; CDR3 DNA: TGTGCCAGCAGCGTAGTTGGCCAGGGTGATGAAAAACTGTTTTTT
J gene: TRBJ1-5; clone size: NA; V gene: TRBV9; D gene: NA; CDR3 protein: CASSPRGASNQPQHF; CDR3 DNA: TGTGCCAGCAGCCCCAGGGGAGCTAGCAATCAGCCCCAGCATTTT
J gene: TRBJ1-3; clone size: NA; V gene: TRBV11-3; D gene: NA; CDR3 protein: CASSLGPTGSGNTIYF; CDR3 DNA: TGTGCCAGCAGCCTCGGTCCGACGGGTTCTGGAAACACCATATATTTT
J gene: TRBJ2-2; clone size: NA; V gene: TRBV2; D gene: TRBD2; CDR3 protein: CASSNSGSKSGELFF; CDR3 DNA: TGTGCCAGCAGTAATAGCGGGAGTAAGTCCGGGGAGCTGTTTTTT
J gene: TRBJ1-2; clone size: NA; V gene: TRBV30; D gene: NA; CDR3 protein: CAWSDLHSYGYTF; CDR3 DNA: TGTGCCTGGAGTGATCTCCACAGCTATGGCTACACCTTC
J gene: TRBJ2-7; clone size: medium-sized; V gene: TRBV5-6; D gene: NA; CDR3 protein: CASSLGQAGQYF; CDR3 DNA: TGTGCCAGCAGCTTGGGACAGGCAGGGCAGTACTTC
J gene: TRBJ2-1; clone size: NA; V gene: TRBV11-2; D gene: NA; CDR3 protein: CASSLSSSPYNEQFF; CDR3 DNA: TGTGCCAGCAGCTTAAGTTCCAGTCCCTACAATGAGCAGTTCTTC
J gene: TRBJ1-4; clone size: NA; V gene: TRBV28; D gene: NA; CDR3 protein: CASINGGLQALEKLFF; CDR3 DNA: TGTGCCAGCATCAACGGGGGTTTGCAGGCGCTCGAAAAACTGTTTTTT
J gene: TRBJ2-7; clone size: NA; V gene: TRBV7-9; D gene: NA; CDR3 protein: CASSLNGGLGQYF; CDR3 DNA: TGTGCCAGCAGCTTAAATGGGGGCCTTGGGCAGTACTTC
J gene: TRBJ2-7; clone size: NA; V gene: TRBV5-4; D gene: NA; CDR3 protein: CASSSDRTYYEQYF; CDR3 DNA: TGTGCCAGCAGCTCCGACAGGACCTACTACGAGCAGTACTTC
J gene: TRBJ2-7; clone size: NA; V gene: TRBV5-6; D gene: NA; CDR3 protein: CASSFLGAGEQYF; CDR3 DNA: TGTGCCAGCAGCTTTTTAGGGGCTGGCGAGCAGTACTTC
J gene: TRBJ2-7; clone size: NA; V gene: TRBV27; D gene: NA; CDR3 protein: CASSVTGVTTYEQYF; CDR3 DNA: TGTGCCAGCAGTGTAACAGGAGTAACCACCTACGAGCAGTACTTC
J gene: TRBJ1-2; clone size: once; V gene: TRBV29-1; D gene: TRBD1; CDR3 protein: CSVRDRDGYTF; CDR3 DNA: TGCAGCGTACGGGACAGGGATGGCTACACCTTC
J gene: TRBJ2-7; clone size: NA; V gene: TRBV18; D gene: TRBD2; CDR3 protein: CASSRAGAYEQYF; CDR3 DNA: TGTGCCAGCTCAAGAGCGGGGGCCTACGAGCAGTACTTC
J gene: TRBJ2-3; clone size: NA; V gene: TRBV27; D gene: TRBD2; CDR3 protein: CASSLRGGRLDF; CDR3 DNA: TGTGCCAGCAGTCTCCGGGGGGGGCGCTTGGATTTT
J gene: TRBJ1-5; clone size: NA; V gene: TRBV11-2; D gene: NA; CDR3 protein: CASSSWGQPQHF; CDR3 DNA: TGTGCCAGCAGCTCCTGGGGCCAGCCCCAGCATTTT